What follows are 10 T cell receptor beta chains derived from one specimen sequenced in a study of molecular identifiers for immune sequencing clone quantification. TCRdb fed the PCR reads into MiXCR, producing one record per CDR3 protein. The sample holds around 470,000 distinct CDR3 sequences, roughly a fifth seen once. The specimen was naive CD8+ T cells from blood, with Jurkat cell RNA spiked in. Indicated subset: FACS-sorted CD8+CD4-CCR7+CD45RA+ naive T cells. The origin of the receptors is a human donor in good health. Some libraries in this study had Jurkat cell RNA spiked in.

The gene calls are TRBV27 and TRBJ1-6; weak D call: TRBD1 (5 bases). V was trimmed by 6 bases and J by 8 bases, leaving 17 bases between them. This CDR3 has 15 residues. The V gene's germline CDR1 is MNHEY and CDR2 SMNVEV (reference sequence). The CDR3 is CASSPWMGGDSPLHF. CDR3 coding DNA: TGTGCCAGCAGCCCATGGATGGGGGGGGATTCACCCCTCCACTTT.

The V call is TRBV6-2 or TRBV6-3, the J call TRBJ1-1; D not resolved. This CDR3 contains 13 residues. The V end lost 6 bases, the J end lost 6 bases, and 14 bases lay between the germline ends. From germline, CDR1 is MNHEY and CDR2 SVGEGT. CDR3 region: CASRNDPGAEAFF. In DNA, the CDR3 is TGTGCCAGCAGAAACGACCCTGGCGCTGAAGCTTTCTTT.

This clonotype was seen a few times. CDR3 coding DNA: TGTGCCAGCAGTTTTTCCAGGGGGTCCTCCTACGAGCAGTACTTC. This encodes CASSFSRGSSYEQYF. The gene calls are TRBV12-3 or TRBV12-4 and TRBJ2-7; the match to TRBD1 covers 7 bases. The CDR3 totals 15 residues. Germline trimming cut 3 bases from V and 0 bases from J; bases unmatched to any gene: 5.

As concerns this clonotype: Its ends do not fully match the called genes, so a read error is possible. This chain uses TRBV7-9 with TRBJ2-2, with 7 bases lining up with TRBD1. Germline assignment: CDR1 SEHNR and CDR2 FQNEAQ (reference sequence). CDR3 length equals 15 residues. For the CDR3, the DNA is TGTGCCAGCAGCTTAGGACAGGGATACACCGGGGAGATGTTTTTT. It codes for CASSLGQGYTGEMFF.

This clonotype showed up many times. The V call is TRBV6-6, the J call TRBJ2-7; 7 bases fit TRBD1. This CDR3 region has 13 residues. Trimming cost V 6 bases and J 3 bases; bases outside gene matches: 5. Germline V gives CDR1 MNHNY, CDR2 SVGAGI (reference sequence). In DNA form, the CDR3 reads TGTGCCAGCAGCACAAACAGGGGCTACGAGCAGTACTTC. It codes for CASSTNRGYEQYF.

Regarding this clonotype: A much bigger clone sits one base away, suggesting this may be a read error. Here the CDR3 reads CAGSLYADYEQYF. Written as DNA, the CDR3 is TGCGCCGGCAGCTTGTACGCAGACTACGAGCAGTACTTC. The chain couples TRBV5-1 to TRBJ2-7; D unresolved. The CDR3 is 13 residues long. In germline, CDR1 is SGHRS, CDR2 YFSETQ.

This clonotype was observed at least ten times. This chain links TRBV6-2 or TRBV6-3 with TRBJ2-3; tentatively, D is TRBD1 or TRBD2 (5 bases each). Germline V lookup: CDR1 MNHEY, CDR2 SVGEGT. The germline V and J ends were trimmed by 3 bases and 4 bases, with 14 bases remaining between them. The CDR3 consists of 15 residues. CDR3 sequence (DNA): TGTGCCAGCAGTTATATCGGGGCACCAGCAGATACGCAGTATTTT. This codes for CASSYIGAPADTQYF.

This clonotype has at least ten counts. The chain uses TRBV30 and TRBJ1-1, with D unresolved. Trimming stripped 3 bases from V and 0 bases from J, with 8 bases between. The CDR3 is 13 residues long. Germline V CDR1 and CDR2: GTSNPN, SVGIG (reference sequence). The CDR3 reads CAWSGLLNTEAFF. The CDR3 region has the DNA TGTGCCTGGAGCGGACTGCTGAACACTGAAGCTTTCTTT.

This clonotype has more than one count but fewer than ten. The junction and the germline gene differ at one end; a read error may be behind it. The gene calls are TRBV7-9 and TRBJ2-2; D remains unclear. Germline CDR1 is SEHNR and CDR2 is FQNEAQ (reference sequence). CDR3 length equals 15 residues. CDR3 amino acids: CASSSYDTNAGELFF. Written as DNA, the CDR3 is TGTGCCAGCAGCTCCTACGACACGAACGCCGGGGAGCTGTTTTTT.

In its sample, this clonotype was seen a few times. The chain combines TRBV12-3 or TRBV12-4 with TRBJ2-1; unclear D gene. This CDR3 has 15 amino acids. Trimming took off 6 bases at V and 0 bases at J, with 12 bases between the two ends. In DNA, the CDR3 is TGTGCCAGCAGCCCGACCCTGAACTCCTACAATGAGCAGTTCTTC. Amino acids: CASSPTLNSYNEQFF.